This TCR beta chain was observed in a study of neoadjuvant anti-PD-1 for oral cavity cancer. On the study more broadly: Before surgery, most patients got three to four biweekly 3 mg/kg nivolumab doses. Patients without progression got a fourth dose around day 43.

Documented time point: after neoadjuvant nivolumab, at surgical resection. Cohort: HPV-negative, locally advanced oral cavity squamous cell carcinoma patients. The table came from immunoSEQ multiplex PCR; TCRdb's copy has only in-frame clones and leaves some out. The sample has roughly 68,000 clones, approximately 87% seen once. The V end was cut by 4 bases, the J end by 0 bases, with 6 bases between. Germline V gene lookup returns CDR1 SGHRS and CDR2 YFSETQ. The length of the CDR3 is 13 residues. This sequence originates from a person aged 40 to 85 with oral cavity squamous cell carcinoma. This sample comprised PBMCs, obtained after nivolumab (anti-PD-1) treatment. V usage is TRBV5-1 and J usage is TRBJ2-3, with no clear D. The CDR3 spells CASSPPSTDTQYF. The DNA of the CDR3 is TGCGCCAGCAGCCCGCCAAGCACAGATACGCAGTATTTT.